The source of this TCR beta chain is a study of T cell responses to AZD1222 COVID-19 vaccine. Sequenced by immunoSEQ multiplex PCR; TCRdb stores in-frame clones only, minus some. The sample holds roughly 150,000 clones, roughly nine tenths seen once. This CDR3 comprises 18 residues. After removal of 5 bases from V and 5 bases from J, the junction contained 20 bases not matched to a gene. Germline V gene sequence: CDR1 SGHTA, CDR2 FQGNSA. General study findings and limits: In a largely white British group with more females than males, clonal diversity was possibly underestimated. Nearly half of spike-specific TCRs reportedly target unmutated variant regions. Among AZD1222 vaccinees, only six or seven were seropositive at baseline.

This clone was detected many times. Its antigen is currently unknown. The sequence derives from an adult who received the AZD1222 COVID-19 vaccine. The source was peripheral blood, collected 28 days after the second AZD1222 dose. The J gene is TRBJ2-5, the V gene TRBV7-2, with 7 positions matching TRBD2. CDR3 in amino acids: CASSASFREATRTETQYF. CDR3 bases: TGTGCCAGCAGCGCCTCTTTCCGGGAGGCCACGCGAACGGAGACCCAGTACTTC.